What follows are 10 T cell receptor beta chains derived from one specimen sequenced in a study of CD8 T cells in Susac syndrome. Random hexamers were used to reverse transcribe roughly 0.45 to 1 ug of RNA. TCRdb re-analysed the immunoSEQ multiplex PCR reads in MiXCR, keeping a single row per CDR3 protein. The profile shows about 130,000 distinct CDR3 sequences, around 96% of them singletons. Sequencing was done on a sample of CD4+ T cells from PBMCs. The receptors originated from a human donor in good health.

The V call is TRBV25-1, the J call TRBJ2-1; 9 bases match TRBD1. CDR3 length: 17 amino acids. Per the germline V gene, CDR1 is MGHDK and CDR2 is SYGVNS. V shed 10 bases and J 0 bases; nucleotides not matched to a gene: 13. The CDR3 protein is CATQGATREGSYNEQFF. The CDR3 nucleotides are TGTGCCACACAGGGGGCGACGAGGGAGGGCTCCTACAATGAGCAGTTCTTC. Based on the CDR3 plus reference TRBV25-1 and TRBJ2-1, the full variable domain is EADIYQTPRYLVIGTGKKITLECSQTMGHDKMYWYQQDPGMELHLIHYSYGVNSTEKGDLSSESTVSRIRTEHFPLTLESARPSHTSQYLCATQGATREGSYNEQFFGPGTRLTVL.

The chain employs TRBV20-1 and TRBJ2-1; possible D gene TRBD2, 6 bases. From germline, CDR1 is DFQATT and CDR2 SNEGSKA (reference sequence). The CDR3 totals 12 residues. Trimming removed 3 bases at V and 8 bases at J, with 11 bases between. This chain's CDR3 is CSARVKRDEQFF. CDR3 in DNA: TGCAGTGCTAGGGTAAAGCGGGATGAGCAGTTCTTC.

This sequence joins TRBV29-1 and TRBJ1-4, with D hard to call. The CDR3 covers 11 residues. V lost 6 bases and J lost 16, with 18 bases in between. Germline loops: CDR1 SQVTM, CDR2 ANQGSEA. In DNA form, the CDR3 reads TGCAGCGTCGCTGACCCGTCAACGGAGTTTTTT. Translating gives CSVADPSTEFF.

The rearrangement links TRBV3-1 to TRBJ2-1, with D hard to call. Germline CDR1 is LGHDT and CDR2 is YNNKEL (reference sequence). V lost 1 base, J lost 5 bases, and 6 bases lay in between. CDR3 length: 13 amino acids. The CDR3 DNA follows: TGTGCCAGCAGCCAAGGGTGGGACAATGAGCAGTTCTTC. Amino acid sequence: CASSQGWDNEQFF.

The chain is built from TRBV12-3 or TRBV12-4 and TRBJ2-1; 12 bases align to TRBD2. V shed 2 bases and J 3 bases; nucleotides not matched to a gene: 8. The CDR3 is 18 residues long. The CDR3: CASSLKLAGGPNYNEQFF. The CDR3 DNA sequence: TGTGCCAGCAGTTTAAAACTAGCGGGAGGCCCCAACTACAATGAGCAGTTCTTC.

V usage is TRBV25-1 and J usage is TRBJ2-1; 9 positions agree with TRBD1. Trimming at V came to 6 bases and at J to 7 bases, leaving 10 bases not matched to a gene. The CDR3 covers 15 residues. Germline CDR1 MGHDK, CDR2 SYGVNS. CDR3 residues: CASRHEGTGKNEQFF. The CDR3 region has the DNA TGTGCCAGCAGACACGAGGGGACAGGGAAAAATGAGCAGTTCTTC.

CDR3 bases: TGCAGCGTTGTACTAGCGGGAGCAGATACGCAGTATTTT. This sequence encodes CSVVLAGADTQYF. This chain links TRBV29-1 with TRBJ2-3, with TRBD2 matching 11 bases. CDR3 length: 13 residues. The trim removed 4 bases at V and 4 bases at J, leaving 1 base unmatched. Germline V gene data show CDR1 as SQVTM and CDR2 as ANQGSEA.

The sample holds one count of this clonotype. The chain links TRBV5-1 to TRBJ2-3; 10 bases align to TRBD2. Germline values: CDR1 SGHRS, CDR2 YFSETQ. This CDR3 spans 16 amino acids. V lost 2 bases and J lost 4; bases outside the gene matches: 7. The CDR3 region is CASSLLAGNIADTQYF. Written as DNA, the CDR3 is TGCGCCAGCAGCTTACTAGCGGGAAACATCGCAGATACGCAGTATTTT.

This chain uses TRBV27 with TRBJ2-5; D gene unclear. V was clipped by 2 bases and J by 7 bases, with 11 bases between them. CDR1 MNHEY and CDR2 SMNVEV come from the germline V gene (reference sequence). This CDR3 is built from 13 residues. In DNA, the CDR3 is TGTGCCAGCAGTTTAAACGGACCTGGGACCCAGTACTTC. Encoded protein: CASSLNGPGTQYF.

V usage is TRBV5-6 and J usage is TRBJ2-5, with D tentatively TRBD2 (6 bases). The germline gives CDR1 SGHDT, CDR2 YYEEEE. This CDR3 region has 13 residues. Trimming left V 4 bases short and J 5 bases short, with 12 bases between. DNA for the CDR3: TGTGCCAGCAGCGAGGGAGGACCGGAGACCCAGTACTTC. Its protein product is CASSEGGPETQYF.